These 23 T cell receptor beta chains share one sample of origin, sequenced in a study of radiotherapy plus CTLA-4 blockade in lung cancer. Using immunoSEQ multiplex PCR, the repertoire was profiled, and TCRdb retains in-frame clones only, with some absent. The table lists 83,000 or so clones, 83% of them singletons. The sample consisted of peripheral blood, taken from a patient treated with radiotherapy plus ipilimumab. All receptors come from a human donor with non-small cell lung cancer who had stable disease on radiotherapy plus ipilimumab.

CDR3 coding DNA: TGCAGCGTTGAGACAGGGCCCTACGAGCAGTACTTC. It specifies CSVETGPYEQYF. The rearrangement links TRBV29-1 to TRBJ2-7, with 7 bases that match TRBD1. The CDR3 sequence is 12 residues long. The junction had 1 base not matched to a gene; V was cut back by 3 bases and J by 2 bases. The V gene's germline CDR1 is SQVTM and CDR2 ANQGSEA.

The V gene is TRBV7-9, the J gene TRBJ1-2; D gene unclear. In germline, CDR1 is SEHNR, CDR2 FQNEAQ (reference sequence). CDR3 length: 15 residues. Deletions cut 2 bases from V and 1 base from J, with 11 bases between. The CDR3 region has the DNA TGTGCCAGCAGCTTAACCGGACTGAATAACTATGGCTACACCTTC. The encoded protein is CASSLTGLNNYGYTF.

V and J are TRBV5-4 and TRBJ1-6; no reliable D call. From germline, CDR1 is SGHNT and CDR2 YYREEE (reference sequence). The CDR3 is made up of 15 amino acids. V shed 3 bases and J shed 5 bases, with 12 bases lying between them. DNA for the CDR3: TGTGCCAGCAGCTCTCGACGGGAACATAATTCACCCCTCCACTTT. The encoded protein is CASSSRREHNSPLHF.

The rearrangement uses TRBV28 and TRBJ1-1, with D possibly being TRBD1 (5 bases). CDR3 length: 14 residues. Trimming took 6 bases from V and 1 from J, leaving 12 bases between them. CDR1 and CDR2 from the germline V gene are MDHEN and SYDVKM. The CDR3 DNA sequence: TGTGCCAGCAGGACAGTGTATCGGAACACTGAAGCTTTCTTT. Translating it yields CASRTVYRNTEAFF. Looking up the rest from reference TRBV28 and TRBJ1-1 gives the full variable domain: DVKVTQSSRYLVKRTGEKVFLECVQDMDHENMFWYRQDPGLGLRLIYFSYDVKMKEKGDIPEGYSVSREKKERFSLILESASTNQTSMYLCASRTVYRNTEAFFGQGTRLTVV.

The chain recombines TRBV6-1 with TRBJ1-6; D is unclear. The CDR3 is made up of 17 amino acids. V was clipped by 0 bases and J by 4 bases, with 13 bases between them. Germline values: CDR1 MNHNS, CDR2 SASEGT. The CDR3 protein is CASSEARSNVYNSPLHF. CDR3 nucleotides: TGTGCCAGCAGTGAAGCGCGCAGCAACGTGTATAATTCACCCCTCCACTTT.

CDR3 DNA sequence: TGTGCCAGCAGCCCTCTGGGCCAGGGGGACACCGGGGAGCTGTTTTTT. Translation: CASSPLGQGDTGELFF. The chain has TRBV14 and TRBJ2-2; 7 bases are shared with TRBD1. In germline, CDR1 is SGHDN, CDR2 FVKESK. This CDR3 has 16 amino acids. V lost 4 bases, J lost 3 bases, and 8 bases stayed unmatched.

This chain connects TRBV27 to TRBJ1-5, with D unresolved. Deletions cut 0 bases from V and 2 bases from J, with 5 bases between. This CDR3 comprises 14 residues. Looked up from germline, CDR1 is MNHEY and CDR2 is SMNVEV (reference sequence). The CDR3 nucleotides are TGTGCCAGCAGTTTATCGCGGGGCAATCAGCCCCAGCATTTT. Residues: CASSLSRGNQPQHF.

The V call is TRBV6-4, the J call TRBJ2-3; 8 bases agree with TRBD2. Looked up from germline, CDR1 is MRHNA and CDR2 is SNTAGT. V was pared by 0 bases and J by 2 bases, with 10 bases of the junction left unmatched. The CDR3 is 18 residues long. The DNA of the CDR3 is TGTGCCAGCAGTGACTCGGGCCTAGCGGGTGGAACCACAGATACGCAGTATTTT. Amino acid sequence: CASSDSGLAGGTTDTQYF.

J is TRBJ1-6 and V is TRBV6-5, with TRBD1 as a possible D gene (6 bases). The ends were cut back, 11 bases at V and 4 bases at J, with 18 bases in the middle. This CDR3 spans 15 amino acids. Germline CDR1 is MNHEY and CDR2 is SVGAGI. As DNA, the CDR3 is TGTGCCGGGATACTGCGGACAGATTATAATTCACCCCTCCACTTT. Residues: CAGILRTDYNSPLHF.

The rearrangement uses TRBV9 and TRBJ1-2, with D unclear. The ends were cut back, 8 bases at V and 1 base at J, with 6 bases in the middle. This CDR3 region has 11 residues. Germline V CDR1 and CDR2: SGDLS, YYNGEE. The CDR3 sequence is CASYGNYGYTF. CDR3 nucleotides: TGTGCCAGTTACGGTAACTATGGCTACACCTTC.

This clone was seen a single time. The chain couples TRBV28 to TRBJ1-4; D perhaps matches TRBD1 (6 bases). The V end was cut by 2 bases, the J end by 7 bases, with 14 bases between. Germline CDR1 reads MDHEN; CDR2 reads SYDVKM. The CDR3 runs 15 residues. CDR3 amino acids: CASSLGGADPEKLFF. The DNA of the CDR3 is TGTGCCAGCAGTTTAGGGGGCGCGGATCCTGAAAAACTGTTTTTT. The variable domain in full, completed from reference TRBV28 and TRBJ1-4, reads DVKVTQSSRYLVKRTGEKVFLECVQDMDHENMFWYRQDPGLGLRLIYFSYDVKMKEKGDIPEGYSVSREKKERFSLILESASTNQTSMYLCASSLGGADPEKLFFGSGTQLSVL.

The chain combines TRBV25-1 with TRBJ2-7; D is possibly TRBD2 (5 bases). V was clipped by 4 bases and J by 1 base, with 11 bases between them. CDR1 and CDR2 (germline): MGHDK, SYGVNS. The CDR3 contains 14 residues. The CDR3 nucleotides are TGTGCCAGCAGTGGGACTCCGCCATCCTACGAGCAGTACTTC. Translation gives CASSGTPPSYEQYF.

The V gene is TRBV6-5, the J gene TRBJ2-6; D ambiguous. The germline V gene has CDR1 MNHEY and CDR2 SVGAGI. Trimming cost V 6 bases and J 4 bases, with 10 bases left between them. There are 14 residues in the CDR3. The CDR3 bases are TGTGCCAGCAGCCAACCTCCCGGGGCCAACGTCCTGACTTTC. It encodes CASSQPPGANVLTF.

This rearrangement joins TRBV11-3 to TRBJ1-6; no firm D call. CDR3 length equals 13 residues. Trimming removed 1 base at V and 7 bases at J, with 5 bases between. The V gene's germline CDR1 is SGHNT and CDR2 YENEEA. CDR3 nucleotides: TGTGCCAGCAGCTTAGGCGCAAATTCACCCCTCCACTTT. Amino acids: CASSLGANSPLHF.

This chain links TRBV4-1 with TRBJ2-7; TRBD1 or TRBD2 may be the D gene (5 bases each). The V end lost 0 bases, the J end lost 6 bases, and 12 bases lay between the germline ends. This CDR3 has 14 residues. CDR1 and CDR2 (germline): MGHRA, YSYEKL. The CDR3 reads CASSQDTGPSEQYF. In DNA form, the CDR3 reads TGCGCCAGCAGCCAAGATACGGGGCCCAGCGAGCAGTACTTC.

CDR3 in amino acids: CASSPRRSQNTEAFF. The CDR3 coding sequence is TGTGCCAGCTCACCGCGTCGGAGCCAGAACACTGAAGCTTTCTTT. The gene calls are TRBV18 and TRBJ1-1, with no clear D. CDR3 size: 15 residues. The V and J ends lost 3 bases and 1 base respectively, with 12 bases between them. Germline V gene sequence: CDR1 KGHSH, CDR2 LQKENI.

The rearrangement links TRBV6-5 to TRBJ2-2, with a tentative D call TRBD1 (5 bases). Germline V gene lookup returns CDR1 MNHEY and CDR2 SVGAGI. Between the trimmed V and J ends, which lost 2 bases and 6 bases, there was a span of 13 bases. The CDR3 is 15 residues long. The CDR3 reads CASSYASRVPGELFF. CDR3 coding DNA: TGTGCCAGCAGTTACGCAAGCAGGGTCCCCGGGGAGCTGTTTTTT.

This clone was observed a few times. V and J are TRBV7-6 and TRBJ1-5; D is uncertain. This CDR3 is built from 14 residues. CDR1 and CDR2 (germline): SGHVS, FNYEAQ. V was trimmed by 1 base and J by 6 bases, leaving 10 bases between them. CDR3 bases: TGTGCCAGCAGCTTAGGGACGACCCTTCAGCCCCAGCATTTT. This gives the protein CASSLGTTLQPQHF.

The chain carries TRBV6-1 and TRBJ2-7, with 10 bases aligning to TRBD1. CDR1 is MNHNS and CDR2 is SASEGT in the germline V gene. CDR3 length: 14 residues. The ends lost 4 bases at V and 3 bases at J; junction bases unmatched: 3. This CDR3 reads CASSVGDRGYEQYF. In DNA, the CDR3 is TGTGCCAGCAGTGTTGGGGACAGGGGCTACGAGCAGTACTTC.

The CDR3 protein is CSGITGPHEQFF. Written as DNA, the CDR3 is TGCAGCGGGATAACCGGGCCCCATGAGCAGTTCTTC. This chain connects TRBV29-1 to TRBJ2-1; no clear D. This CDR3 comprises 12 residues. Germline CDR1 SQVTM, CDR2 ANQGSEA. With 7 bases removed from V and 8 bases from J, the gap between germline ends came to 15 bases.

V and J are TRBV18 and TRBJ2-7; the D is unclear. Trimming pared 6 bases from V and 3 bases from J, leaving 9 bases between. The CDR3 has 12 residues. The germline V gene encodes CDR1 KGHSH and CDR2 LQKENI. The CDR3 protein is CASSLQRYEQYF. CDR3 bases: TGTGCCAGCTCGCTCCAACGCTACGAGCAGTACTTC.

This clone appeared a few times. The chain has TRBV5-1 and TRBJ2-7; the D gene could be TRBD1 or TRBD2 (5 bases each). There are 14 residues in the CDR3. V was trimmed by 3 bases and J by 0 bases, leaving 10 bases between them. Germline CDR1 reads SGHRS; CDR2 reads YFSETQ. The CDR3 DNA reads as TGCGCCAGCAGCTCCCCAGGGACCTCCTACGAGCAGTACTTC. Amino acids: CASSSPGTSYEQYF.

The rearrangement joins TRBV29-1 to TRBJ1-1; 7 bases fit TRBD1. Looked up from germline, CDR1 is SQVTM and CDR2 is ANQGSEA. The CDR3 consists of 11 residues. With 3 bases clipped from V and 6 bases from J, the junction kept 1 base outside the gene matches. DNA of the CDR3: TGCAGCGTTGACAGGGGGGCTGAAGCTTTCTTT. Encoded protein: CSVDRGAEAFF.